This T cell receptor (beta chain) was documented in a study of cytomegalovirus exposure and HLA in healthy donors. Study observations and caveats: Judged likely to be a sequencing artifact was a cluster of highly shared sequence variants. V- and J-gene trimming of TCR beta was linked (in a later analysis) to a missense DCLRE1C variant.

This clone was observed a few times. Antigen specificity is unknown. Amplification used 60 Vbeta primers and 13 Jbeta primers. The protocol was immunoSEQ multiplex PCR, while the TCRdb copy is restricted to in-frame clones and leaves out a portion. This table has roughly 84,000 clones, 70% to 85% appearing once. The V end was cut by 3 bases, the J end by 3 bases, with 15 bases between. The CDR3 contains 15 residues. Germline V gene sequence: CDR1 LNHDA, CDR2 SQIVND (reference sequence). The clonotype comes from a human donor in good health. Sequenced material: PBMCs. V and J are TRBV19 and TRBJ2-7; D is possibly TRBD1 (6 bases). CDR3 in DNA: TGTGCCAGTAGTATCCGGCGCGAAGGGGGCTACGAGCAGTACTTC. Protein: CASSIRREGGYEQYF.